The 13 T cell receptor beta chains below all came from one sample that was sequenced in a study of blood T cell repertoires in COVID-19. Profiled with immunoSEQ multiplex PCR; TCRdb holds only in-frame clones, not every one. The sample records about 120,000 clones, 79% being singletons. The sequencing input was peripheral blood. Receptors originate from a woman of 80 years or more with acute or convalescent COVID-19.

The chain has TRBV7-6 and TRBJ2-2; weak D call: TRBD2 (6 bases). The CDR3 runs 17 residues. The germline CDR1 and CDR2 sequences are SGHVS and FNYEAQ. Trimming took 1 base from V and 4 from J, leaving 16 bases between them. CDR3 sequence reads: CASSLVGGSSLTGELFF. The DNA for the CDR3 is TGTGCCAGCAGCTTAGTGGGGGGTTCTAGCCTCACCGGGGAGCTGTTTTTT.

This clone was counted a few times. The chain couples TRBV10-2 to TRBJ1-5; D uncertain. Germline V gene data show CDR1 as WSHSY and CDR2 as SAAADI. Trimming removed 3 bases from V and 4 bases from J, with 7 bases in between. The CDR3 runs 13 residues. The CDR3 loop is CASSDMRNQPQHF. The CDR3 region has the DNA TGCGCCAGCAGTGATATGCGGAATCAGCCCCAGCATTTT.

The chain couples TRBV2 to TRBJ1-2; maybe TRBD1 (5 bases). CDR3 length: 14 residues. From germline, CDR1 is SNHLY and CDR2 FYNNEI. Trimming shortened V by 1 base and J by 8 bases, and 14 bases separated the two germline ends. In DNA form, the CDR3 reads TGTGCCAGCAGTGAAGTTCCCAGGGTCGGAGGCTACACCTTC. This gives the protein CASSEVPRVGGYTF.

CDR3 region: CASSTSGTSGSRGETQYF. CDR3 nucleotide sequence: TGTGCCAGTAGTACTTCCGGGACTAGCGGGAGTAGGGGAGAGACCCAGTACTTC. The chain combines TRBV19 with TRBJ2-5, with 14 nucleotides matching TRBD2. Germline-derived CDR1 and CDR2 are LNHDA and SQIVND (reference sequence). The J segment lost 4 bases and the V segment lost 4 bases, leaving 11 bases of the junction unmatched. The CDR3 extends over 18 amino acids.

The chain links TRBV7-2 to TRBJ2-7; TRBD2 matches 8 bases. V shed 6 bases, J shed 0 bases, and the junction held 7 bases outside the gene matches. Germline V gene data show CDR1 as SGHTA and CDR2 as FQGNSA. The CDR3 runs to 15 residues. The CDR3 DNA is TGTGCCAGCAGGAAAGTAGCGGGGACCTCCTACGAGCAGTACTTC. It specifies CASRKVAGTSYEQYF.

This rearrangement joins TRBV5-6 to TRBJ2-5, with D hard to call. CDR1 and CDR2 (germline): SGHDT, YYEEEE. The V end lost 0 bases, the J end lost 0 bases, and 6 bases lay between the germline ends. The CDR3 contains 14 residues. The CDR3 sequence: CASSLGANQETQYF. CDR3 sequence (DNA): TGTGCCAGCAGCTTGGGAGCTAACCAAGAGACCCAGTACTTC.

This clone was seen a few times. This chain links TRBV2 with TRBJ1-4; D gene unclear. Trimming stripped 5 bases from V and 14 bases from J, with 21 bases between. Germline loops: CDR1 SNHLY, CDR2 FYNNEI. This CDR3 is 14 amino acids long. CDR3 sequence reads: CASSLTQLGAQLFF. CDR3 DNA: TGTGCCAGCAGTTTGACCCAACTGGGCGCCCAGCTGTTTTTT.

The chain uses TRBV5-1 and TRBJ1-2; 9 bases fit TRBD1. Germline CDR1 SGHRS, CDR2 YFSETQ. The CDR3 length is 15 residues. V trimming: 4 bases; J trimming: 5 bases; junction bases outside the gene matches: 9. CDR3 in amino acids: CASSPGFGQGYGYTF. The DNA for the CDR3 is TGCGCCAGCAGCCCGGGATTCGGACAGGGGTATGGCTACACCTTC.

V gene TRBV6-1 combines with J gene TRBJ1-2; TRBD1 agrees at 11 bases. The V segment lost 3 bases and the J segment 3 bases; nucleotides outside the gene matches: 3. CDR1 is MNHNS, CDR2 SASEGT, per germline. There are 15 residues in the CDR3. CDR3 residues: CASSDGTGGYYGYTF. The DNA of the CDR3 is TGTGCCAGCAGTGACGGGACAGGGGGGTACTATGGCTACACCTTC.

CDR3 region: CASRDSGGSYNSPLHF. CDR3 nucleotide sequence: TGTGCCAGCAGGGATTCGGGTGGATCCTATAATTCACCCCTCCACTTT. The chain joins TRBV28 to TRBJ1-6; D gene unclear. Per germline, CDR1 MDHEN and CDR2 SYDVKM. V was pared by 6 bases and J by 1 base, with 13 bases between. This CDR3 has 16 amino acids.

The gene calls are TRBV4-1 and TRBJ2-7; D is undetermined. CDR1 is MGHRA and CDR2 is YSYEKL in the germline V gene. V lost 4 bases, J lost 0 bases, and 19 bases lay in between. This CDR3 contains 17 residues. The CDR3 DNA sequence: TGCGCCAGCAGCCCTAGATATTTCGGGTTCCTCTCCTACGAGCAGTACTTC. Translation: CASSPRYFGFLSYEQYF.

V gene TRBV5-4 combines with J gene TRBJ2-7; a weak D match, TRBD2 (7 bases). V was pared by 1 base and J by 3 bases, with 14 bases between. The CDR3 has 15 amino acids. Germline V CDR1 and CDR2: SGHNT, YYREEE (reference sequence). As DNA, the CDR3 is TGTGCCAGCAGCTTGAATCGCGGGGGCTTCTACGAGCAGTACTTC. Its translation is CASSLNRGGFYEQYF.

The chain links TRBV27 to TRBJ1-5; TRBD1 might be the D (5 bases). The CDR3 covers 14 residues. Looked up from germline, CDR1 is MNHEY and CDR2 is SMNVEV (reference sequence). The ends were cut back, 2 bases at V and 6 bases at J, with 11 bases in the middle. The CDR3 spells CASSLGGGSQPQHF. CDR3 DNA sequence: TGTGCCAGCAGTTTAGGGGGGGGGAGTCAGCCCCAGCATTTT.